The 22 T cell receptor beta chains given below trace back to one sample, sequenced in a study of regulatory T cells in long-lasting Graves disease. Through Arm-PCR of CDR3 regions and iRepertoire HTBI primers, TCR beta libraries were built. TCRdb reanalysed the multiplex PCR reads using MiXCR and keeps one entry per CDR3 protein. The data contain a few hundred thousand distinct CDR3 sequences, 20% of them singletons. Indicated time point: newly diagnosed GD, antithyroid drugs for less than 3 months. PBMCs were the source of the RNA used for TCR sequencing. Sequencing used peripheral blood mononuclear cells (PBMCs), obtained at new diagnosis, from a patient treated with antithyroid drugs. The receptors were gathered from a female donor with Graves disease.

The V and J genes are TRBV5-1 and TRBJ2-7; the match to TRBD1 covers 8 bases. The CDR3 contains 16 residues. The V gene's germline CDR1 is SGHRS and CDR2 YFSETQ. J lost 4 bases, V lost 4 bases, and 13 bases had no gene match. The chain's CDR3 is CASSPTTGGSAYEQYF. CDR3 coding DNA: TGCGCCAGCAGCCCGACCACAGGGGGATCGGCATACGAGCAGTACTTC.

This chain links TRBV11-2 with TRBJ1-1, with D uncertain. Between the trimmed V and J ends, which lost 0 bases and 4 bases, there was a span of 9 bases. The CDR3 consists of 14 residues. In germline, CDR1 is SGHAT, CDR2 FQNNGV. CDR3 residues: CASSLESSTTEAFF. In DNA, the CDR3 is TGTGCCAGCAGCTTAGAATCTTCCACCACTGAAGCTTTCTTT.

This clonotype showed up just a few times. The chain has TRBV7-2 and TRBJ1-4; 7 bases are shared with TRBD1. V gave up 0 bases and J gave up 7 bases; unmatched junction bases: 5. CDR3 size: 15 residues. From germline, CDR1 is SGHTA and CDR2 FQGNSA. The CDR3 DNA sequence: TGTGCCAGCAGCTTAGCGACAGGGCGGCGTGAAAAACTGTTTTTT. It encodes CASSLATGRREKLFF. The full variable domain, with the rest looked up from reference TRBV7-2 and TRBJ1-4, is GAGVSQSPSNKVTEKGKDVELRCDPISGHTALYWYRQSLGQGLEFLIYFQGNSAPDKSGLPSDRFSAERTGGSVSTLTIQRTQQEDSAVYLCASSLATGRREKLFFGSGTQLSVL.

CDR3 in DNA: TGTGCCAGCAGCTTGACGGGACAGGGGGCCGGTGAAGCTTTCTTT. Encoded protein: CASSLTGQGAGEAFF. The chain links TRBV5-6 to TRBJ1-1; 12 nucleotides line up with TRBD1. J gave up 7 bases and V 1 base, and 5 bases lay outside the gene matches. CDR1 is SGHDT and CDR2 is YYEEEE in the germline V gene. The CDR3 spans 15 residues. Using reference TRBV5-6 and TRBJ1-1 for the parts outside the CDR3, the full variable domain is DAGVTQSPTHLIKTRGQQVTLRCSPKSGHDTVSWYQQALGQGPQFIFQYYEEEERQRGNFPDRFSGHQFPNYSSELNVNALLLGDSALYLCASSLTGQGAGEAFFGQGTRLTVV.

Concerning this clonotype: This sequence may be a read error, since a much larger clone differs from it by one base. V is TRBV10-3 and J is TRBJ2-3; no definite D call. From germline, CDR1 is ENHRY and CDR2 SYGVKD. CDR3 size: 11 residues. The CDR3 region is CAISEDLPTIF. In nucleotides, the CDR3 is TGTGCCATCAGTGAAGATCTCCCAACCATATTT.

This clonotype came up many times. The genes are TRBV11-3 and TRBJ2-3; 10 bases line up with TRBD1. The length of the CDR3 is 16 residues. The germline CDR1 and CDR2 sequences are SGHNT and YENEEA. V lost 5 bases and J lost 3; bases outside the gene matches: 8. The CDR3 DNA is TGTGCCAGCAGCAACCGCCCGGGACAGGGGACAGATACGCAGTATTTT. Its protein is CASSNRPGQGTDTQYF.

At least ten counts were recorded for this clonotype. The chain employs TRBV5-1 and TRBJ2-3; D might be TRBD2 (7 bases). Per germline, CDR1 SGHRS and CDR2 YFSETQ. V lost 3 bases, J lost 9 bases, and 14 bases lay in between. This CDR3 comprises 13 residues. The CDR3 spells CASSYNREGTQYF. In DNA, the CDR3 is TGCGCCAGCAGCTACAACAGGGAGGGGACGCAGTATTTT. Full variable domain (rest looked up from reference TRBV5-1 and TRBJ2-3): KAGVTQTPRYLIKTRGQQVTLSCSPISGHRSVSWYQQTPGQGLQFLFEYFSETQRNKGNFPGRFSGRQFSNSRSEMNVSTLELGDSALYLCASSYNREGTQYFGPGTRLTVL.

This clonotype was counted only a few times. Just one base apart from a much larger clone, this may be a read error. This chain links TRBV7-2 with TRBJ1-1, with D uncertain. The CDR3 spans 13 residues. The V gene lost 5 bases and the J gene lost 1 base, with 8 bases spanning the gap. Germline values: CDR1 SGHTA, CDR2 FQGNSA. CDR3 protein: CASSRAPNTEAFF. The CDR3 DNA is TGTGCCAGCAGCCGGGCCCCGAACACTGAAGCTTTCTTT.

This clonotype was found many times. The chain carries TRBV12-3 or TRBV12-4 and TRBJ2-7; 8 nucleotides align to TRBD1. The CDR3 loop spans 13 amino acids. The trim removed 7 bases at V and 3 bases at J, leaving 5 bases unmatched. CDR3 loop: CASMRGQGYEQYF. The CDR3 nucleotides read TGTGCCAGCATGAGAGGACAGGGCTACGAGCAGTACTTC.

Ten or more counts support this clonotype. The V call is TRBV7-9, the J call TRBJ2-3; D not resolved. Looked up from germline, CDR1 is SEHNR and CDR2 is FQNEAQ (reference sequence). Trimming removed 6 bases at V and 4 bases at J, with 11 bases between. The CDR3 covers 13 residues. CDR3 loop: CASSHYVSDTQYF. In nucleotides, the CDR3 is TGTGCCAGCAGTCATTACGTGTCAGATACGCAGTATTTT.

In its sample, this clonotype was seen many times. V usage is TRBV5-5 and J usage is TRBJ1-6; no reliable D call. From germline, CDR1 is SGHKS and CDR2 YYEKEE (reference sequence). Trimming cost V 4 bases and J 3 bases, with 14 bases left between them. The CDR3 contains 16 residues. For the CDR3, the DNA is TGTGCCAGCAGCAAATCAGAACAGCTCTATAATTCACCCCTCCACTTT. Protein: CASSKSEQLYNSPLHF.

To note about this clonotype: A single base separates this from a much larger clone, so it may be a read error. The chain links TRBV5-5 to TRBJ1-6; D not certain. Germline V gene sequence: CDR1 SGHKS, CDR2 YYEKEE (reference sequence). The CDR3 totals 15 residues. The V end lost 9 bases, the J end lost 8 bases, and 21 bases lay between the germline ends. The CDR3 here is CANSTEDPIYSPLHF. As DNA, the CDR3 is TGTGCCAACAGTACCGAAGACCCTATCTATTCACCCCTCCACTTT. The complete variable domain, with remaining parts taken from reference TRBV5-5 and TRBJ1-6, reads DAGVTQSPTHLIKTRGQQVTLRCSPISGHKSVSWYQQVLGQGPQFIFQYYEKEERGRGNFPDRFSARQFPNYSSELNVNALLLGDSALYLCANSTEDPIYSPLHFGNGTRLTVT.

The sample holds many counts of this clonotype. The V gene is TRBV9, the J gene TRBJ2-2, with unresolved D. The germline V and J ends were trimmed by 3 bases and 3 bases, with 15 bases remaining between them. The CDR3 loop spans 16 amino acids. CDR1 and CDR2 (germline): SGDLS, YYNGEE. CDR3 bases: TGTGCCAGCAGCGCCTGGACGGCGGAATACACCGGGGAGCTGTTTTTT. It encodes CASSAWTAEYTGELFF.

This clonotype was seen ten or more times. V is TRBV7-2 and J is TRBJ2-1; D call uncertain. The CDR3 totals 15 residues. Germline V gene lookup returns CDR1 SGHTA and CDR2 FQGNSA. Trimming pared 0 bases from V and 1 base from J, leaving 7 bases between. In DNA, the CDR3 is TGTGCCAGCAGCTTAGCGGCTAGTTCCTACAATGAGCAGTTCTTC. Amino acid sequence: CASSLAASSYNEQFF.

This clonotype has at least ten counts. The chain carries TRBV20-1 and TRBJ2-7, with D hard to call. Germline V lookup: CDR1 DFQATT, CDR2 SNEGSKA (reference sequence). V lost 4 bases to trimming and J lost 5 bases, with 15 bases between them. There are 13 residues in the CDR3. The CDR3 nucleotides read TGCAGTGCTATTGTACTACCCGCTCACGAGCAGTACTTC. This encodes CSAIVLPAHEQYF.

This clonotype was recorded many times. The chain recombines TRBV7-2 with TRBJ2-1; D may be TRBD2 (5 bases). Germline CDR1 and CDR2: SGHTA and FQGNSA. This CDR3 contains 14 residues. V lost 1 base and J lost 10, with 14 bases in between. CDR3 protein: CASSLDLVASEQFF. CDR3 coding DNA: TGTGCCAGCAGCTTAGATCTGGTGGCTAGCGAGCAGTTCTTC.

V and J are TRBV7-8 and TRBJ2-3; 15 bases fit TRBD2. This CDR3 has 18 residues. From germline, CDR1 is SGHVS and CDR2 FQNEAQ. The V gene end was trimmed by 5 bases and the J gene end by 6 bases; junction bases not matched to a gene: 12. DNA of the CDR3: TGTGCCAGCAGCCTACGACGGACTAGCGGGGGGGCCCCGGATACGCAGTATTTT. This gives the protein CASSLRRTSGGAPDTQYF.

This sequence joins TRBV30 and TRBJ1-5, with D maybe TRBD1 (5 bases). Between the trimmed V and J ends, which lost 5 bases and 7 bases, there was a span of 21 bases. The CDR3 has 15 residues. Germline-derived CDR1 and CDR2 are GTSNPN and SVGIG (reference sequence). The CDR3 bases are TGTGCCTGGGTTAAGAGGTTGCAGGGTAGCCAGCCCCAGCATTTT. Translating gives CAWVKRLQGSQPQHF.

This clonotype has more than one count but fewer than ten. The rearrangement links TRBV9 to TRBJ2-2; possibly TRBD1 for D (6 bases). V shed 1 base and J shed 1 base, with 8 bases lying between them. Per the germline V gene, CDR1 is SGDLS and CDR2 is YYNGEE. The CDR3 contains 15 residues. In DNA, the CDR3 is TGTGCCAGCAGCGTATTGGGACAGAACACCGGGGAGCTGTTTTTT. Translating gives CASSVLGQNTGELFF.

This clonotype was picked up many times. The chain links TRBV2 to TRBJ2-1; D unclear. With 5 bases removed from V and 6 bases from J, the gap between germline ends came to 20 bases. The CDR3 is made up of 16 amino acids. Per the germline V gene, CDR1 is SNHLY and CDR2 is FYNNEI. CDR3 sequence reads: CASSPGPEKWGNEQFF. CDR3 DNA sequence: TGTGCCAGCAGTCCCGGACCGGAGAAATGGGGCAATGAGCAGTTCTTC.

This clonotype came up many times. The CDR3 is CASSPSGGPSEQYF. DNA of the CDR3: TGTGCCAGCAGCCCTTCGGGGGGCCCTAGCGAGCAGTACTTC. The V and J genes are TRBV7-3 and TRBJ2-7; tentative D call: TRBD2 (7 bases). CDR1 SGHTA and CDR2 FQGTGA come from the germline V gene. Trimming removed 5 bases from V and 6 bases from J, with 17 bases in between. This CDR3 comprises 14 residues.

This clonotype was recorded many times. The chain uses TRBV7-2 and TRBJ2-1, with 8 positions matching TRBD2. The CDR3 spans 15 residues. CDR1 is SGHTA, CDR2 FQGNSA, per germline. The junction had 11 bases not matched to a gene; V was cut back by 11 bases and J by 2 bases. The CDR3 spells CASSEDGGAYNEQFF. The CDR3, as DNA: TGTGCCTCATCGGAGGACGGGGGGGCCTACAATGAGCAGTTCTTC.